The next 13 T cell receptor beta chains were all read from a single sample in a study of low-dose radiotherapy and immunotherapy resistance in tumors. The time point is: before trial treatment. TRAV- and TRBV-specific primers were used for first-strand cDNA, which covered alpha and beta chains. A constant-region primer paired with the V-primer adapter amplified TCRs over about 19 PCR cycles. TCRdb reanalysed the reads using MiXCR and keeps one entry per CDR3 protein. This table holds 80,000 to 95,000 distinct CDR3 sequences, roughly 9% found once. The material sequenced was PBMCs, taken before treatment. These receptors were collected from a male donor with prostate cancer.

This clonotype was counted many times. This chain's CDR3 is CASSWDSPDTQYF. The CDR3 bases are TGTGCCAGCAGTTGGGATTCCCCAGATACGCAGTATTTT. V is TRBV28 and J is TRBJ2-3, with unresolved D. The CDR3 spans 13 residues. CDR1 is MDHEN, CDR2 SYDVKM, per germline. Trimming stripped 4 bases from V and 4 bases from J, with 9 bases between.

This clonotype was detected ten times or more. V gene TRBV27 combines with J gene TRBJ1-2, with 8 bases fitting TRBD1. This CDR3 comprises 14 residues. Germline V CDR1 and CDR2: MNHEY, SMNVEV (reference sequence). V lost 8 bases to trimming and J lost 4 bases; unmatched junction nucleotides: 9. Here the CDR3 reads CASSPGGNSYGYTF. The CDR3 bases are TGTGCCAGCTCCCCAGGGGGCAATAGCTATGGCTACACCTTC.

This clonotype was recorded only once. This is likely an artifact of a read error, given a far larger clone one base away. The genes are TRBV5-5 and TRBJ2-3; 15 bases fit TRBD2. The CDR3 is 15 residues long. The germline V gene encodes CDR1 SGHKS and CDR2 YYEKEE (reference sequence). After removal of 4 bases from V and 6 bases from J, the junction contained 3 bases not matched to a gene. CDR3 protein: CASSLGTSGRDTQYF. CDR3 DNA sequence: TGTGCCAGCAGCCTCGGGACTAGCGGGAGGGATACGCAGTATTTT.

In this sample, this clonotype turned up many times. The V gene is TRBV20-1, the J gene TRBJ2-1; 8 bases map to TRBD2. Germline loops: CDR1 DFQATT, CDR2 SNEGSKA (reference sequence). The CDR3 has 18 amino acids. The V segment lost 3 bases and the J segment 1 base; nucleotides outside the gene matches: 14. CDR3: CSARRGLGGGGSYNEQFF. In DNA, the CDR3 is TGCAGTGCTAGGAGGGGCTTAGGAGGCGGGGGGTCCTACAATGAGCAGTTCTTC.

This clonotype was recorded many times. V gene TRBV10-3 combines with J gene TRBJ2-5, with D perhaps matching TRBD1 (6 bases). V was clipped by 7 bases and J by 1 base, with 10 bases between them. Germline lookup yields CDR1 ENHRY and CDR2 SYGVKD. CDR3 size: 13 residues. CDR3 sequence reads: CAIMQDSQETQYF. Written as DNA, the CDR3 is TGTGCCATCATGCAGGACAGCCAAGAGACCCAGTACTTC.

This clonotype came up many times. V is TRBV27 and J is TRBJ2-1, with D possibly matching TRBD2 (6 bases). CDR3 length: 16 amino acids. CDR1 is MNHEY, CDR2 SMNVEV, per germline (reference sequence). The V end lost 2 bases, the J end lost 2 bases, and 13 bases lay between the germline ends. CDR3 nucleotides: TGTGCCAGCAGTTTAGTCGCGGGATTACCCTACAATGAGCAGTTCTTC. Its protein is CASSLVAGLPYNEQFF.

This clonotype was picked up many times. V and J are TRBV20-1 and TRBJ2-3; no firm D call. The CDR3 spans 15 residues. Trimming pared 6 bases from V and 2 bases from J, leaving 18 bases between. The germline gives CDR1 DFQATT, CDR2 SNEGSKA (reference sequence). In DNA, the CDR3 is TGCAGTGCAGTATTGGCCGCCGTTAACACAGATACGCAGTATTTT. Translated: CSAVLAAVNTDTQYF.

This clonotype was detected ten times or more. The chain couples TRBV5-3 to TRBJ2-3; D is possibly TRBD2 (5 bases). TRBV5-3 is identified as an open reading frame with a role that is uncertain. V lost 8 bases and J 9 bases, leaving 22 bases between the germline ends. This CDR3 is 14 amino acids long. In DNA form, the CDR3 reads TGTGCCAGCAGCCTGGCCGGGAAGACGGACACGCAGTATTTT. This translates into CASSLAGKTDTQYF.

This clonotype was observed a few times. The J gene is TRBJ2-7, the V gene TRBV12-3 or TRBV12-4, with D perhaps TRBD2 (6 bases). The CDR3 loop spans 15 amino acids. Trimming took off 5 bases at V and 3 bases at J, with 17 bases between the two ends. CDR3 sequence: CASSPGGLMGYEQYF. In DNA, the CDR3 is TGTGCCAGCAGTCCCGGGGGTTTGATGGGCTACGAGCAGTACTTC.

Ten or more counts support this clonotype. The chain combines TRBV2 with TRBJ1-1; D gene unclear. The germline V and J ends were trimmed by 4 bases and 1 base, with 7 bases remaining between them. Germline-derived CDR1 and CDR2 are SNHLY and FYNNEI. The CDR3 loop spans 13 amino acids. The CDR3 DNA reads as TGTGCCAGCAGTGTCCGACAGAACACTGAAGCTTTCTTT. Translating it yields CASSVRQNTEAFF.

This clonotype was seen ten or more times. The V gene is TRBV7-9, the J gene TRBJ2-4, with D possibly matching TRBD2 (6 bases). The ends were cut back, 6 bases at V and 6 bases at J, with 18 bases in the middle. CDR1 SEHNR and CDR2 FQNEAQ come from the germline V gene (reference sequence). The CDR3 runs to 15 residues. In DNA form, the CDR3 reads TGTGCCAGCAGGCCGGGGGTAGACTTCGGAAACATTCAGTACTTC. Amino acid sequence: CASRPGVDFGNIQYF.

At least ten counts were recorded for this clonotype. The rearrangement uses TRBV5-4 and TRBJ2-1; 7 bases map to TRBD2. CDR1 and CDR2 from the germline V gene are SGHNT and YYREEE (reference sequence). The CDR3 length is 15 residues. Unmatched junction bases numbered 2, after V lost 2 bases and J lost 0 bases. CDR3 DNA: TGTGCCAGCAGCTTTGGCGGGAGCTCCTACAATGAGCAGTTCTTC. Its translation: CASSFGGSSYNEQFF. The whole variable domain, filled in from reference TRBV5-4 and TRBJ2-1, reads ETGVTQSPTHLIKTRGQQVTLRCSSQSGHNTVSWYQQALGQGPQFIFQYYREEENGRGNFPPRFSGLQFPNYSSELNVNALELDDSALYLCASSFGGSSYNEQFFGPGTRLTVL.

This clonotype has a count of ten or more. The chain recombines TRBV20-1 with TRBJ2-2; 11 nucleotides align to TRBD2. Trimming cost V 4 bases and J 4 bases; bases outside gene matches: 8. CDR1 is DFQATT, CDR2 SNEGSKA, per germline (reference sequence). This CDR3 comprises 16 residues. The CDR3 sequence is CSATAGTSGSTGELFF. The CDR3 bases are TGCAGTGCTACTGCCGGGACTAGCGGAAGCACCGGGGAGCTGTTTTTT.